This T cell receptor beta chain was profiled in a study of response to subunit inactivated influenza vaccine. General observations from the study: T cells newly recruited by each seasonal influenza vaccination are few, the authors suggested.

As regards this clonotype: Its matching antigen is unknown.

TCRdb fed the RT-PCR reads into MiXCR, producing one record per CDR3 protein. This sample has 500,000 to 600,000 distinct CDR3 sequences; 16% occur once, and the top ten carry about 3%. The germline gives CDR1 MNHNS, CDR2 SASEGT. There are 14 residues in the CDR3. V was clipped by 3 bases and J by 0 bases, with 8 bases between them. The V and J genes are TRBV6-1 and TRBJ1-2, with TRBD1 as a possible D gene (5 bases). Sequencing used CD4+ T cells sorted from PBMCs, obtained around 25 months after vaccination. The sequence derives from a man aged 45 to 75 who received an inactivated influenza vaccine. CDR3 coding DNA: TGTGCCAGCAGTGAGGGGCAAACTAACTATGGCTACACCTTC. This translates into CASSEGQTNYGYTF.